This TCR beta chain was obtained from a study of blood T cell repertoires in COVID-19. As for the study in general: The United States, Italy and Spain supplied acute and convalescent COVID-19 samples. PBMCs, B-cell-depleted T cells, or T cells were the source of the cDNA or gDNA that made up the material.

In the authors' workflow: Reference gene primer amplification gave nucleated cell count estimates. Repertoires were generated with immunoSEQ multiplex PCR, while TCRdb's copy carries only in-frame clones and drops some. V and J calls and clone size follow that table, whereas D and trimming were derived from the DNA. The sample has about 87,000 clones, around nine tenths seen once; the top ten hold around 5.3%. This clone was seen a few times. The CDR3 totals 15 residues. The trim removed 2 bases at V and 4 bases at J, leaving 5 bases unmatched. Germline CDR1 is LGHDT and CDR2 is YNNKEL (reference sequence).

The TCR comes from a man aged 40-50 years with acute or convalescent COVID-19. The source material was peripheral blood. This sequence joins TRBV3-1 (or the pseudogene TRBV3-2) and TRBJ1-3; TRBD1 matches at 7 bases. The CDR3 region has the DNA TGTGCCAGCAGCCAATCAGGGGGGCTAGGAAACACCATATATTTT. Translation gives CASSQSGGLGNTIYF.